The entry below describes one T cell receptor (beta chain). The entry originates in a study of blood T cell repertoires in COVID-19. TCRdb's table, derived via immunoSEQ multiplex PCR, lists solely in-frame clones and lacks some. The table includes 150,000 to 200,000 clones, roughly 90% detected once. Each participant's cohort was designated according to participant-reported clinical history. The CDR3 loop spans 15 amino acids. Germline CDR1 reads SGHTA; CDR2 reads FQGNSA. The J segment lost 6 bases and the V segment lost 3 bases, leaving 8 bases of the junction unmatched. This chain connects TRBV7-2 to TRBJ1-1; TRBD1 matches at 9 bases. The clonotype comes from a young woman who had recovered from COVID-19. Material: PBMCs or T cells enriched from blood (not recorded which). CDR3: CASSFLQGARAEAFF. DNA of the CDR3: TGTGCCAGCAGCTTCTTACAGGGGGCTCGCGCTGAAGCTTTCTTT.